A single sample is the source of the 32 T cell receptor beta chains below, sequenced in a study of cytomegalovirus exposure and HLA in healthy donors. Researchers ran the PCR with 60 Vbeta and 13 Jbeta primers. Clones were read by immunoSEQ multiplex PCR, and TCRdb kept only the in-frame ones, dropping some. This table has 90,000 to 130,000 clones, over 60% appearing once. Sequenced: PBMCs. All receptors derive from a woman aged 60-75 years in good health and CMV-seropositive.

The V gene is TRBV7-2, the J gene TRBJ2-1; 12 nucleotides line up with TRBD2. Germline V gives CDR1 SGHTA, CDR2 FQGNSA. The ends lost 6 bases at V and 4 bases at J; junction bases unmatched: 4. CDR3 length equals 15 residues. Written as DNA, the CDR3 is TGTGCCAGCAGTCCGACTAGCGGGAGTTACAATGAGCAGTTCTTC. This translates into CASSPTSGSYNEQFF.

This clone came up once. This chain joins TRBV5-1 and TRBJ1-1; D is possibly TRBD1 (6 bases). The V gene's germline CDR1 is SGHRS and CDR2 YFSETQ. This CDR3 region has 13 residues. V lost 1 base and J 7 bases, leaving 11 bases between the germline ends. CDR3 in DNA: TGCGCCAGCAGCTTGCGAGGGGGTAATGAAGCTTTCTTT. Translation: CASSLRGGNEAFF. The full variable domain, in which reference TRBV5-1 and TRBJ1-1 provide the parts outside the CDR3, is KAGVTQTPRYLIKTRGQQVTLSCSPISGHRSVSWYQQTPGQGLQFLFEYFSETQRNKGNFPGRFSGRQFSNSRSEMNVSTLELGDSALYLCASSLRGGNEAFFGQGTRLTVV.

The rearrangement uses TRBV28 and TRBJ1-1, with D perhaps matching TRBD1 (6 bases). The V end was cut by 8 bases, the J end by 4 bases, with 11 bases between. CDR3 length: 12 residues. Germline CDR1 and CDR2: MDHEN and SYDVKM. CDR3 loop: CASAARGTEAFF. CDR3 nucleotides: TGTGCCAGCGCAGCCAGGGGCACTGAAGCTTTCTTT.

The rearrangement links TRBV19 to TRBJ1-1; possibly TRBD1 for D (5 bases). There are 14 residues in the CDR3. The germline V gene has CDR1 LNHDA and CDR2 SQIVND (reference sequence). With 3 bases removed from V and 6 bases from J, the gap between germline ends came to 14 bases. CDR3 amino acids: CASSIGIWGPEAFF. CDR3 sequence (DNA): TGTGCCAGTAGTATTGGGATCTGGGGCCCTGAAGCTTTCTTT.

V usage is TRBV19 and J usage is TRBJ2-5; TRBD2 might be the D (6 bases). The CDR3 length is 17 residues. Trimming pared 0 bases from V and 2 bases from J, leaving 16 bases between. Germline CDR1 and CDR2: LNHDA and SQIVND (reference sequence). CDR3 nucleotides: TGTGCCAGTAGTATAGATCCCCCGGGACTCGGACAAGAGACCCAGTACTTC. It codes for CASSIDPPGLGQETQYF.

The CDR3 DNA follows: TGTGCCAGTAGTATAGATGGACAGGGGGCCGGGTCGAGGACCCAGTACTTC. This gives the protein CASSIDGQGAGSRTQYF. The chain couples TRBV19 to TRBJ2-5, with TRBD1 matching over 11 bases. CDR3 length: 17 amino acids. Germline-derived CDR1 and CDR2 are LNHDA and SQIVND (reference sequence). V lost 0 bases and J lost 7; bases outside the gene matches: 10.

The chain joins TRBV7-9 to TRBJ1-2, with TRBD1 as a possible D gene (5 bases). From germline, CDR1 is SEHNR and CDR2 FQNEAQ (reference sequence). The V end lost 2 bases, the J end lost 3 bases, and 10 bases lay between the germline ends. This CDR3 comprises 14 residues. CDR3 coding DNA: TGTGCCAGCAGCTTACTTCCAGGGTACTATGGCTACACCTTC. Translation: CASSLLPGYYGYTF.

V and J are TRBV12-5 and TRBJ1-1; D might be TRBD1 (5 bases). Trimming stripped 6 bases from V and 1 base from J, with 9 bases between. This CDR3 contains 13 residues. The germline V gene encodes CDR1 LGHNT and CDR2 FRNRAP. The CDR3 bases are TGTGCTAGTGGCCAAACAGGGAACACTGAAGCTTTCTTT. Residues: CASGQTGNTEAFF.

This chain joins TRBV18 and TRBJ2-1; 7 bases are shared with TRBD1. Trimming at V came to 3 bases and at J to 4 bases, leaving 9 bases not matched to a gene. Germline V gene lookup returns CDR1 KGHSH and CDR2 LQKENI. This CDR3 spans 16 amino acids. This CDR3 is CASSPYGTDLYNEQFF. The CDR3, as DNA: TGTGCCAGCTCACCGTACGGGACAGACCTATACAATGAGCAGTTCTTC.

This chain links TRBV2 with TRBJ1-2; D is perhaps TRBD1 (5 bases). V shed 6 bases and J shed 4 bases, with 15 bases lying between them. There are 14 residues in the CDR3. The V gene's germline CDR1 is SNHLY and CDR2 FYNNEI. CDR3 nucleotides: TGTGCCAGCAGGGACACAACAGCTAGCTATGGCTACACCTTC. Its protein product is CASRDTTASYGYTF. The full variable domain, in which reference TRBV2 and TRBJ1-2 provide the parts outside the CDR3, is EPEVTQTPSHQVTQMGQEVILRCVPISNHLYFYWYRQILGQKVEFLVSFYNNEISEKSEIFDDQFSVERPDGSNFTLKIRSTKLEDSAMYFCASRDTTASYGYTFGSGTRLTVV.

The chain links TRBV7-9 to TRBJ1-3, with D hard to call. The V end was cut by 1 base, the J end by 7 bases, with 11 bases between. Per germline, CDR1 SEHNR and CDR2 FQNEAQ (reference sequence). CDR3 length: 14 residues. The CDR3 spells CASSLEGGTNTIYF. Written as DNA, the CDR3 is TGTGCCAGCAGCTTAGAGGGAGGCACCAACACCATATATTTT.

With respect to this clone: The junction does not match germline at one end; this may be a read error. The chain uses TRBV7-7 and TRBJ2-7; 9 bases are shared with TRBD1. This CDR3 contains 15 residues. Germline V gene sequence: CDR1 SSHAT, CDR2 FNYEAQ (reference sequence). The CDR3 DNA is TGTGCTAGCAGCCCAGGACAGGGGCCTCCCTACGAGCAGTACTTC. This translates into CASSPGQGPPYEQYF.

The gene calls are TRBV18 and TRBJ1-4; D may be TRBD1 (5 bases). V was cut by 3 bases and J by 3 bases, with 11 bases left in between. The CDR3 sequence is 15 residues long. The V gene's germline CDR1 is KGHSH and CDR2 LQKENI. The CDR3: CASSPTTVSNEKLFF. CDR3 nucleotide sequence: TGTGCCAGCTCACCGACGACAGTCTCTAATGAAAAACTGTTTTTT. Full variable domain (remainder filled in from reference TRBV18 and TRBJ1-4): NAGVMQNPRHLVRRRGQEARLRCSPMKGHSHVYWYRQLPEEGLKFMVYLQKENIIDESGMPKERFSAEFPKEGPSILRIQQVVRGDSAAYFCASSPTTVSNEKLFFGSGTQLSVL.

A note on this clone: Other DNA sequences in this specimen translate into the identical CDR3. V is TRBV6-5 and J is TRBJ1-5; no reliable D call. Germline lookup yields CDR1 MNHEY and CDR2 SVGAGI. The CDR3 is made up of 13 amino acids. Trimming pared 2 bases from V and 7 bases from J, leaving 9 bases between. DNA of the CDR3: TGTGCCAGCAGTTACGGCGAGGAGCAGCCCCAGCATTTT. Amino acid sequence: CASSYGEEQPQHF.

This chain uses TRBV5-1 with TRBJ1-1, with 9 positions matching TRBD1. Germline trimming cut 4 bases from V and 0 bases from J; bases unmatched to any gene: 4. The germline V gene has CDR1 SGHRS and CDR2 YFSETQ. This CDR3 has 15 residues. CDR3 sequence: CASSINRGLNTEAFF. DNA of the CDR3: TGCGCCAGCAGCATTAACAGGGGGCTGAACACTGAAGCTTTCTTT.

This sequence joins TRBV28 and TRBJ1-2, with TRBD1 as a possible D gene (5 bases). Looked up from germline, CDR1 is MDHEN and CDR2 is SYDVKM. This CDR3 region has 13 residues. Trimming removed 6 bases at V and 5 bases at J, with 13 bases between. The CDR3 loop reads CASRSGPTYGYTF. In nucleotides, the CDR3 is TGTGCCAGCAGGTCAGGGCCGACATATGGCTACACCTTC.

This clone has only one observation. This chain connects TRBV7-2 to TRBJ2-3; 8 nucleotides agree with TRBD2. Germline lookup yields CDR1 SGHTA and CDR2 FQGNSA. CDR3 size: 14 residues. Trimming cost V 5 bases and J 6 bases; bases outside gene matches: 7. The CDR3 sequence: CASSMSGSYDTQYF. CDR3 DNA: TGTGCCAGCAGCATGAGCGGGAGCTATGATACGCAGTATTTT.

The V gene is TRBV2, the J gene TRBJ1-1, with 7 bases fitting TRBD1. Unmatched junction bases numbered 8, after V lost 4 bases and J lost 6 bases. The CDR3 spans 14 residues. Germline CDR1 and CDR2: SNHLY and FYNNEI. DNA of the CDR3: TGTGCCAGCAGTGTCTACAGGGGTAACGCTGAAGCTTTCTTT. It encodes CASSVYRGNAEAFF.

This clone was seen a single time. The chain recombines TRBV7-2 with TRBJ2-3; 8 nucleotides align to TRBD2. Losses at the gene ends were 9 bases for V and 1 base for J; bases not matched to a gene: 3. CDR1 and CDR2 (germline): SGHTA, FQGNSA. This CDR3 region has 13 residues. The CDR3 DNA follows: TGTGCCAGGCGGGAGGCGGGCACAGATACGCAGTATTTT. Protein: CARREAGTDTQYF.

The J gene is TRBJ1-1, the V gene TRBV7-9, with a tentative D call TRBD1 (6 bases). Trimming removed 5 bases from V and 6 bases from J, with 16 bases in between. CDR1 SEHNR and CDR2 FQNEAQ come from the germline V gene (reference sequence). This CDR3 region has 14 residues. CDR3 nucleotide sequence: TGTGCCAGCAGCCCCGACAGGTTCAGCGCTGAAGCTTTCTTT. It translates to CASSPDRFSAEAFF.

V is TRBV29-1 and J is TRBJ2-7; 8 bases fit TRBD1. This CDR3 has 15 amino acids. J gave up 2 bases and V 1 base, and 7 bases lay outside the gene matches. CDR1 is SQVTM, CDR2 ANQGSEA, per germline. The CDR3 DNA is TGCAGCGTTGAAGCCAGGACAGGGAAAACCTACGAGCAGTACTTC. Translation gives CSVEARTGKTYEQYF.

The chain uses TRBV11-2 and TRBJ1-6; 7 bases line up with TRBD1. V shed 7 bases, J shed 7 bases, and the junction held 7 bases outside the gene matches. Germline V lookup: CDR1 SGHAT, CDR2 FQNNGV. This CDR3 is built from 14 residues. In DNA, the CDR3 is TGTGCCAGCACCCTGGCACAGGGGAATTCACCCCTCCACTTT. Protein: CASTLAQGNSPLHF.

V is TRBV27 and J is TRBJ2-7; 13 bases align to TRBD2. From germline, CDR1 is MNHEY and CDR2 SMNVEV (reference sequence). The ends lost 2 bases at V and 4 bases at J; junction bases unmatched: 5. This CDR3 is 16 amino acids long. The CDR3 protein is CASSLTSGRAGYEQYF. The DNA for the CDR3 is TGTGCCAGCAGTTTAACTAGCGGGAGGGCCGGGTACGAGCAGTACTTC.

The J gene is TRBJ2-7, the V gene TRBV6-6, with D tentatively TRBD2 (5 bases). The V gene lost 4 bases and the J gene lost 3 bases, with 16 bases spanning the gap. Germline CDR1 reads MNHNY; CDR2 reads SVGAGI (reference sequence). CDR3 length: 15 residues. Here the CDR3 DNA reads TGTGCCAGCAGTTTATATAAGGGAGAGATCTACGAGCAGTACTTC. It translates to CASSLYKGEIYEQYF.

The chain couples TRBV9 to TRBJ2-7; 7 nucleotides agree with TRBD1. The CDR3 length is 14 residues. Germline loops: CDR1 SGDLS, CDR2 YYNGEE. V shed 1 base and J 4 bases; nucleotides not matched to a gene: 5. This CDR3 is CASSVWDSQYEQYF. The CDR3 DNA reads as TGTGCCAGCAGCGTATGGGACAGCCAATACGAGCAGTACTTC.

This clone was counted once. The V call is TRBV25-1, the J call TRBJ1-2; no firm D call. Per the germline V gene, CDR1 is MGHDK and CDR2 is SYGVNS. CDR3 size: 13 residues. Trimming pared 10 bases from V and 4 bases from J, leaving 16 bases between. The CDR3 protein is CATGLTGTYGYTF. The CDR3 region has the DNA TGTGCCACCGGACTCACGGGAACCTATGGCTACACCTTC.

V and J are TRBV7-9 and TRBJ1-5; 8 bases fit TRBD1. CDR3 length: 13 residues. In germline, CDR1 is SEHNR, CDR2 FQNEAQ (reference sequence). The J segment lost 7 bases and the V segment lost 2 bases, leaving 1 base of the junction unmatched. The CDR3 protein is CASSLQGAQPQHF. As DNA, the CDR3 is TGTGCCAGCAGCTTACAGGGGGCCCAGCCCCAGCATTTT.

The chain carries TRBV7-3 and TRBJ1-5, with a weak D call TRBD1 (6 bases). This CDR3 has 15 amino acids. Germline V gives CDR1 SGHTA, CDR2 FQGTGA. V was pared by 3 bases and J by 3 bases, with 12 bases between. CDR3 nucleotides: TGTGCCAGCAGCTTCCTGGGGACAAACAATCAGCCCCAGCATTTT. Translating it yields CASSFLGTNNQPQHF.

The chain couples TRBV5-1 to TRBJ2-1; 7 bases agree with TRBD2. From germline, CDR1 is SGHRS and CDR2 YFSETQ. This CDR3 comprises 15 residues. V was pared by 2 bases and J by 4 bases, with 6 bases of the junction left unmatched. The CDR3 DNA sequence: TGCGCCAGCAGCTTCACACCGGGAGGTTACAATGAGCAGTTCTTC. It encodes CASSFTPGGYNEQFF.

The J gene is TRBJ2-7, the V gene TRBV2; 12 nucleotides agree with TRBD1. The CDR3 has 13 amino acids. From germline, CDR1 is SNHLY and CDR2 FYNNEI. The J segment lost 6 bases and the V segment lost 8 bases, leaving 5 bases of the junction unmatched. CDR3 DNA: TGTGCCAGCCCGGGACAGGGGGCGGTCGAGCAGTACTTC. Translated: CASPGQGAVEQYF.

The J gene is TRBJ2-3, the V gene TRBV7-3, with D possibly being TRBD1 (5 bases). This CDR3 has 12 residues. CDR1 is SGHTA and CDR2 is FQGTGA in the germline V gene. The V end was cut by 6 bases, the J end by 8 bases, with 12 bases between. The CDR3 bases are TGTGCCAGCAGTTCTCAGGGTGGTACGCAGTATTTT. Its protein is CASSSQGGTQYF.

Details on this clone: At the DNA level, this CDR3 is encoded by other sequences in the same sample as well. The V call is TRBV5-1, the J call TRBJ2-7; D perhaps matches TRBD2 (5 bases). The CDR3 is 12 amino acids. Germline V gene sequence: CDR1 SGHRS, CDR2 YFSETQ. Between the trimmed V and J ends, which lost 5 bases and 5 bases, there was a span of 11 bases. CDR3 amino acids: CASSSPGDEQYF. CDR3 coding DNA: TGCGCCAGCAGTTCCCCCGGGGACGAGCAGTACTTC.